This T cell receptor beta chain emerged from a study of blood T cell repertoires in COVID-19. Study information: Acute-phase and convalescent COVID-19 samples originated in the United States, Italy and Spain. PBMCs, B-cell-depleted T cells, or T cells were the source of the cDNA or gDNA that made up the material.

CDR1 SGHTA and CDR2 FQGNSA come from the germline V gene. The CDR3 is made up of 15 amino acids. With 4 bases clipped from V and 3 bases from J, the junction kept 7 bases outside the gene matches. In the authors' workflow: How many nucleated cells were present was estimated from reference gene primer amplification. Generated by immunoSEQ multiplex PCR, the TCRdb table keeps only in-frame clones and is missing some. V and J calls plus clone size are reproduced from that table; the DNA served to infer D and trimming. The table records a few hundred thousand clones, around nine tenths of them present only once.

Sequenced material: peripheral blood. This sequence joins TRBV7-2 and TRBJ2-3; TRBD2 matches 7 bases. The clonotype was recovered from a man aged 55 to 70 with acute or convalescent COVID-19. CDR3 bases: TGTGCCAGCAGCTCCCGACTAGCTCGTACAGATACGCAGTATTTT. Amino acids: CASSSRLARTDTQYF.